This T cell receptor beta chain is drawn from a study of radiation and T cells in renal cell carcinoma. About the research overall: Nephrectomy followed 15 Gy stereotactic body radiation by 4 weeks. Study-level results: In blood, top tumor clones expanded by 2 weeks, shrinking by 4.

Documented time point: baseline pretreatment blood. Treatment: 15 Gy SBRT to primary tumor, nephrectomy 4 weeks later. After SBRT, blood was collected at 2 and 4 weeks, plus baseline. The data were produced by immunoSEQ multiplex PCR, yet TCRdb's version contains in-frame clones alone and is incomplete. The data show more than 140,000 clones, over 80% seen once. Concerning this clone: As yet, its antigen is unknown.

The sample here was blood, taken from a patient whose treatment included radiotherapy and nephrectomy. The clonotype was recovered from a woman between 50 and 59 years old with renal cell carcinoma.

The CDR3, as DNA: TGTGCCTGGGGAAGGGACCTAAACTACGAGCAGTACTTC. As protein: CAWGRDLNYEQYF. This chain uses TRBV30 with TRBJ2-7; D is tentatively TRBD1 or TRBD2 (5 bases each). Germline lookup yields CDR1 GTSNPN and CDR2 SVGIG (reference sequence). The CDR3 has 13 residues. V lost 5 bases, J lost 3 bases, and 14 bases lay in between.